What follows are 18 T cell receptor beta chains derived from one specimen sequenced in a study of T cell repertoires in cytomegalovirus infection. TCRdb processed the reads anew with MiXCR; each CDR3 protein has one entry. This table holds about 340,000 distinct CDR3 sequences, roughly 29% found once. No antigen has been identified for these receptors. The sample consisted of cultured PBMCs, taken from culture after CMV antigen stimulation. The origin of the receptors is a human donor in good health (CMV status not recorded). Some clones in this sample may be carry-over from other donors' samples.

V is TRBV7-3 and J is TRBJ2-4; no definite D call. The CDR3 contains 14 residues. Germline V gene data show CDR1 as SGHTA and CDR2 as FQGTGA. The V gene lost 3 bases and the J gene lost 2 bases, with 8 bases spanning the gap. For the CDR3, the DNA is TGTGCCAGCAGCTTGCAAGCGACCAAAAACATTCAGTACTTC. This gives the protein CASSLQATKNIQYF.

This clonotype showed up many times. The chain uses TRBV7-2 and TRBJ1-5, with D possibly TRBD1 on 6 matching bases. Germline values: CDR1 SGHTA, CDR2 FQGNSA. Trimming pared 0 bases from V and 5 bases from J, leaving 11 bases between. The CDR3 has 15 residues. The CDR3 here is CASSLAGGSYQPQHF. The CDR3 region has the DNA TGTGCCAGCAGCTTAGCAGGGGGATCTTATCAGCCCCAGCATTTT.

The chain carries TRBV6-5 and TRBJ1-6, with D hard to call. The CDR3 covers 15 residues. Germline assignment: CDR1 MNHEY and CDR2 SVGAGI. V was clipped by 6 bases and J by 7 bases, with 16 bases between them. CDR3 sequence reads: CASRRAESRNSPLHF. The CDR3 coding sequence is TGTGCCAGCAGGCGAGCGGAAAGCCGGAATTCACCCCTCCACTTT.

This clonotype was recorded once. V is TRBV11-2 and J is TRBJ1-2; 10 bases align to TRBD1. Germline CDR1 SGHAT, CDR2 FQNNGV. The CDR3 is 17 residues long. V was clipped by 5 bases and J by 7 bases; unmatched bases: 16. The CDR3 protein is CASSMPGQGSSGVGYTF. CDR3 DNA sequence: TGTGCCAGCAGCATGCCGGGACAGGGGAGTTCAGGTGTTGGCTACACCTTC.

This clonotype was detected only a few times. The rearrangement joins TRBV7-9 to TRBJ2-7; 7 nucleotides match TRBD1. Germline assignment: CDR1 SEHNR and CDR2 FQNEAQ (reference sequence). The CDR3 extends over 13 amino acids. The V gene end was trimmed by 6 bases and the J gene end by 5 bases; junction bases not matched to a gene: 7. The CDR3 region has the DNA TGTGCCAGCAGTAGACAGGGTGCCAACGAGCAGTACTTC. Translated: CASSRQGANEQYF.

The chain employs TRBV20-1 and TRBJ1-2; unclear D gene. Trimming cost V 7 bases and J 4 bases, with 16 bases left between them. This CDR3 has 13 residues. The germline gives CDR1 DFQATT, CDR2 SNEGSKA (reference sequence). CDR3 nucleotide sequence: TGCAGTGTTAGTCCTGAGGAAAGCTATGGCTACACCTTC. It translates to CSVSPEESYGYTF.

The chain combines TRBV25-1 with TRBJ2-1, with D perhaps TRBD2 (5 bases). Germline assignment: CDR1 MGHDK and CDR2 SYGVNS. This CDR3 comprises 16 residues. With 3 bases removed from V and 5 bases from J, the gap between germline ends came to 17 bases. Here the CDR3 reads CASSDESGNGDNEQFF. The CDR3 DNA reads TGTGCCAGCAGTGACGAGTCGGGGAACGGCGACAATGAGCAGTTCTTC.

CDR3 sequence: CASSPRISGANVLTF. The CDR3 bases are TGTGCCAGCTCACCCCGGATCTCTGGGGCCAACGTCCTGACTTTC. The chain carries TRBV18 and TRBJ2-6; the D is unclear. The V end lost 3 bases, the J end lost 0 bases, and 6 bases lay between the germline ends. The CDR3 extends over 15 amino acids. From germline, CDR1 is KGHSH and CDR2 LQKENI.

The chain employs TRBV15 and TRBJ2-1; 8 nucleotides align to TRBD2. Per germline, CDR1 LNHNV and CDR2 YYDKDF (reference sequence). Unmatched junction bases numbered 8, after V lost 0 bases and J lost 7 bases. The CDR3 consists of 16 residues. CDR3 protein: CATSRDRLAGMNEQFF. CDR3 coding DNA: TGTGCCACCAGCAGAGATAGGCTAGCGGGTATGAATGAGCAGTTCTTC.

The rearrangement links TRBV12-5 to TRBJ1-1, with no clear D. Trimming removed 0 bases at V and 0 bases at J, with 8 bases between. The CDR3 extends over 15 amino acids. The germline CDR1 and CDR2 sequences are LGHNT and FRNRAP. This CDR3 is CASGLVQQLNTEAFF. The DNA for the CDR3 is TGTGCTAGTGGTTTGGTACAACAGCTGAACACTGAAGCTTTCTTT.

This clonotype was seen a handful of times. The chain employs TRBV6-1 and TRBJ2-1; D unclear. The length of the CDR3 is 14 residues. CDR1 is MNHNS and CDR2 is SASEGT in the germline V gene. Trimming cost V 7 bases and J 0 bases, with 10 bases left between them. The CDR3 sequence: CASNKASSYNEQFF. CDR3 nucleotide sequence: TGTGCCAGCAACAAAGCGAGCTCCTACAATGAGCAGTTCTTC.

The rearrangement links TRBV20-1 to TRBJ1-4; D may be TRBD1 (5 bases). The CDR3 totals 16 residues. Trimming took off 2 bases at V and 4 bases at J, with 17 bases between the two ends. CDR1 and CDR2 (germline): DFQATT, SNEGSKA (reference sequence). CDR3 residues: CSARFATGDYNEKLFF. As DNA, the CDR3 is TGCAGTGCTAGATTTGCTACGGGGGACTATAATGAAAAACTGTTTTTT.

V is TRBV5-1 and J is TRBJ1-6; a possible D gene is TRBD1 (5 bases). V lost 4 bases, J lost 13 bases, and 21 bases lay in between. The CDR3 extends over 15 amino acids. Germline V gene lookup returns CDR1 SGHRS and CDR2 YFSETQ. The CDR3 bases are TGCGCCAGCAGCCGGGACGGACAAGGAGGAGGCCCCCTCCACTTT. The encoded protein is CASSRDGQGGGPLHF.

This chain links TRBV4-1 with TRBJ2-3; D tentatively reads TRBD1 or TRBD2 (6 bases each). Trimming took 4 bases from V and 5 from J, leaving 19 bases between them. This CDR3 contains 16 residues. The germline CDR1 and CDR2 sequences are MGHRA and YSYEKL. The CDR3 protein is CASSRTSGGAEDTQYF. CDR3 nucleotides: TGCGCCAGCAGCCGAACGTCCGGGGGCGCTGAAGATACGCAGTATTTT.

This chain links TRBV20-1 with TRBJ2-7; 9 bases are a match to TRBD2. J gave up 3 bases and V 1 base, and 1 base lay outside the gene matches. From germline, CDR1 is DFQATT and CDR2 SNEGSKA (reference sequence). The CDR3 runs to 13 residues. For the CDR3, the DNA is TGCAGTGCTAGAGGCGGGGGGGGCTACGAGCAGTACTTC. Amino acids: CSARGGGGYEQYF.

The V call is TRBV24-1, the J call TRBJ1-5; 9 bases line up with TRBD1. This CDR3 contains 13 residues. In germline, CDR1 is KGHDR, CDR2 SFDVKD. The V segment lost 12 bases and the J segment 2 bases; nucleotides outside the gene matches: 4. CDR3 coding DNA: TGTGCCGCACAGGGGGCAGGCAATCAGCCCCAGCATTTT. It translates to CAAQGAGNQPQHF.

This CDR3 reads CASRLAPGTDTQYF. CDR3 DNA: TGTGCCAGCAGACTAGCGCCGGGGACAGATACGCAGTATTTT. This chain joins TRBV6-1 and TRBJ2-3; 7 nucleotides agree with TRBD2. The trim removed 6 bases at V and 3 bases at J, leaving 6 bases unmatched. Looked up from germline, CDR1 is MNHNS and CDR2 is SASEGT. The CDR3 consists of 14 residues.

This clonotype was detected a few times. This chain connects TRBV12-3 or TRBV12-4 to TRBJ1-3, with D possibly TRBD1 on 5 matching bases. V shed 7 bases and J shed 3 bases, with 16 bases lying between them. This CDR3 spans 15 amino acids. The CDR3 coding sequence is TGTGCCAGCACCCCTCGCAGGGTAGATGGAAACACCATATATTTT. It codes for CASTPRRVDGNTIYF.